The 3 T cell receptor beta chains below were found in one sample sequenced in a study of CD8 T cells in ankylosing spondylitis. These receptors lack a known antigen. Overall study results and limits: For ankylosing spondylitis blood, a TCR beta motif of several highly homologous variants appeared characteristic.

TCRdb re-called the 5' RACE reads through MiXCR, storing one row per CDR3 protein. Here the sample spans approximately 550,000 distinct CDR3 sequences, 12% being singletons. Sample: blood, either unsorted or a sorted T cell fraction (not recorded which). These receptors came from a male donor with ankylosing spondylitis.

This clonotype was recorded a few times. The chain combines TRBV18 with TRBJ1-1; a possible D gene is TRBD1 (6 bases). Looked up from germline, CDR1 is KGHSH and CDR2 is LQKENI. Trimming cost V 8 bases and J 4 bases, with 14 bases left between them. The CDR3 is 13 amino acids. CDR3 region: CASAGQGSTEAFF. The CDR3 DNA reads as TGTGCCAGCGCGGGCCAGGGGAGCACTGAAGCTTTCTTT.

This clonotype was observed a few times. The J gene is TRBJ2-6, the V gene TRBV3-1; 11 nucleotides agree with TRBD2. From germline, CDR1 is LGHDT and CDR2 YNNKEL (reference sequence). After removal of 5 bases from V and 0 bases from J, the junction contained 3 bases not matched to a gene. The CDR3 length is 17 residues. The CDR3 sequence is CASSSTSGVSGANVLTF. Written as DNA, the CDR3 is TGTGCCAGCAGCTCGACTAGCGGGGTCTCTGGGGCCAACGTCCTGACTTTC.

This clonotype was found a few times. The chain links TRBV10-3 to TRBJ2-4, with 10 bases matching TRBD1. Germline V gives CDR1 ENHRY, CDR2 SYGVKD. This CDR3 has 14 amino acids. Trimming removed 6 bases from V and 3 bases from J; junction bases left unmatched: 2. The CDR3 here is CAIRGDRGKNIQYF. CDR3 bases: TGTGCCATCAGGGGGGACAGGGGCAAAAACATTCAGTACTTC.